These T cell receptor beta chains were read from a single sample in a study of T cell repertoires in cytomegalovirus infection. TCRdb re-analysed the reads in MiXCR, keeping a single row per CDR3 protein. This sample carries tens of thousands of distinct CDR3 sequences, around 21% of them seen once, and the ten largest clones take 60% to 85%. These receptors have no known antigen. Sequenced: PBMCs, sequenced either directly or after in vitro stimulation (not recorded which). These receptor sequences come from a human donor in good health (CMV status not recorded). Some clones in this sample may be carry-over from other donors' samples. The CDR3 runs from the conserved cysteine through the conserved F or W. The D gene is left open where the match is weak. Expanded clones get a size class; other rows say once, few or many, or leave the size out.

abundance: NA
d_gene: TRBD1
v_gene: TRBV20-1
j_gene: TRBJ2-3
CDR3nt: TGCAGTGCCAACGGACAGGTCGTAGATACGCAGTATTTT
CDR3aa: CSANGQVVDTQYF

abundance: many
d_gene: NA
v_gene: TRBV11-2
j_gene: TRBJ2-3
CDR3nt: TGTGCCAGCAGCGACCCGGGCCGACCGGAGTCAGATACGCAGTATTTT
CDR3aa: CASSDPGRPESDTQYF

abundance: NA
d_gene: TRBD2
v_gene: TRBV19
j_gene: TRBJ2-1
CDR3nt: TGTGCCAGTAGTATAGGGACTAGGGTCGTGTTAGGTTTTCATGAGCAGTTCTTC
CDR3aa: CASSIGTRVVLGFHEQFF

abundance: NA
d_gene: TRBD2
v_gene: TRBV19
j_gene: TRBJ2-5
CDR3nt: TGTGCCAGTAGTATCGGCTCTAGCGGGATCCACCAAGAGACCCAGTACTTC
CDR3aa: CASSIGSSGIHQETQYF

abundance: few
d_gene: NA
v_gene: TRBV5-4
j_gene: TRBJ2-2
CDR3nt: TGTGCCAGCAGCTTGCTGTTTAGCGCCCAGTACGGCGCCGGGGAGCTGTTTTTT
CDR3aa: CASSLLFSAQYGAGELFF

abundance: many
d_gene: TRBD2
v_gene: TRBV7-2
j_gene: TRBJ2-1
CDR3nt: TGTGCCAGCAGCTTAGTTATTGGACTAGCTCCCGATGAGCAGTTCTTC
CDR3aa: CASSLVIGLAPDEQFF

abundance: NA
d_gene: NA
v_gene: TRBV13
j_gene: TRBJ1-1
CDR3nt: TGTGCCAGCAGTTCCGGGGAACGGATGAACACTGAAGCTTTCTTT
CDR3aa: CASSSGERMNTEAFF

abundance: many
d_gene: NA
v_gene: TRBV19
j_gene: TRBJ1-1
CDR3nt: TGTGCCAGTAGTATAGATCGGGCACCTAAAGCTTTCTTT
CDR3aa: CASSIDRAPKAFF

abundance: few
d_gene: TRBD2
v_gene: TRBV19
j_gene: TRBJ2-1
CDR3nt: TGTGCCAGTAGTATTCTAGCGGGAGTCCTCCGTGATAGTGAGCAGTTCTTC
CDR3aa: CASSILAGVLRDSEQFF

abundance: NA
d_gene: NA
v_gene: TRBV23-1
j_gene: TRBJ2-1
CDR3nt: TGCGCCAGCAGCCCAAATCGGACATGCGGGAACAATGAGCAGTTCTTC
CDR3aa: CASSPNRTCGNNEQFF

abundance: few
d_gene: NA
v_gene: TRBV29-1
j_gene: TRBJ1-4
CDR3nt: TGCAGCGCCGGTGGGGTAGGCGGTGAAAAACTGTTTTTT
CDR3aa: CSAGGVGGEKLFF

abundance: NA
d_gene: TRBD2
v_gene: TRBV13
j_gene: TRBJ2-3
CDR3nt: TGTGCCAGCAGCTTAGGGCTAGCGGGAGGAGATACGCAGTATTTT
CDR3aa: CASSLGLAGGDTQYF

abundance: many
d_gene: TRBD2
v_gene: TRBV7-2
j_gene: TRBJ2-3
CDR3nt: TGTGCCAGCAGCTTAGTGGGCGGGAGGGGCGATACGCAGTATTTT
CDR3aa: CASSLVGGRGDTQYF

abundance: NA
d_gene: TRBD1
v_gene: TRBV15
j_gene: TRBJ1-5
CDR3nt: TGTGCCACCAGCACCTACAGGGGAAGCAATCAGCCCCAGCATTTT
CDR3aa: CATSTYRGSNQPQHF

abundance: few
d_gene: TRBD1
v_gene: TRBV6-6
j_gene: TRBJ2-7
CDR3nt: TGTGCCAGCAACCTCGGGACAGGCCAGGATGAGCAGTACTTC
CDR3aa: CASNLGTGQDEQYF

abundance: few
d_gene: TRBD2
v_gene: TRBV2
j_gene: TRBJ2-3
CDR3nt: TGTGCCAGCAGACCCGGGACTAGCGGTAGCACAGATACGCAGTATTTT
CDR3aa: CASRPGTSGSTDTQYF

abundance: few
d_gene: NA
v_gene: TRBV7-2
j_gene: TRBJ2-1
CDR3nt: TGTGCCAGCAGCTTAGCGGGGGACTCCTACAATGAGCAGTTCTTC
CDR3aa: CASSLAGDSYNEQFF